This T cell receptor beta chain appears in the sequencing data of a study of blood T cell repertoires in COVID-19. Study details: From T cells, B-cell-depleted T cells, or PBMCs came the material, which was cDNA or gDNA.

Trimming shortened V by 4 bases and J by 9 bases, and 16 bases separated the two germline ends. The V gene's germline CDR1 is SGHTA and CDR2 FQGNSA. The CDR3 length is 15 residues. Original methodology: Researchers report that nucleated cell counts were estimated from reference gene primer amplification. Repertoires were generated with immunoSEQ multiplex PCR, while TCRdb's copy carries only in-frame clones and drops some. The V and J calls and clone size come from that table; D and trimming were worked out from the DNA. Among around 190,000 clones listed, 75% to 90% were seen once. This TCR was recovered from a woman between 55 and 75 years old with acute or convalescent COVID-19. The genes are TRBV7-2 and TRBJ1-6, with a tentative D call TRBD1 (6 bases). Sample: peripheral blood. This CDR3 is CASSWLTGSGSPLHF. The CDR3 region has the DNA TGTGCCAGCAGCTGGCTAACAGGGTCGGGTTCACCCCTCCACTTT.